The rows below give T cell receptor beta chains drawn from one sample of a study of T cell changes during pregnancy in multiple sclerosis. Assay: immunoSEQ multiplex PCR; the TCRdb copy retains only in-frame clones and omits some. In the table there are tens of thousands of clones, around 92% of which are singletons. Sequencing was performed on peripheral blood, taken before pregnancy. Receptor source: a female donor with multiple sclerosis, enrolled in a pregnancy study. CDR3s include the opening cysteine and the closing phenylalanine or tryptophan. D genes are given only for firm matches. Rows may omit the clone size; those that give it use once, few, many or a size class.

CDR3aa: CASSQRTESYEQYF
CDR3nt: TGCGCCAGCAGCCAACGTACGGAGAGCTACGAGCAGTACTTC
j_gene: TRBJ2-7
v_gene: TRBV4-1
d_gene: NA
abundance: NA

CDR3aa: CASSLGQGGYEQYF
CDR3nt: TGTGCCAGCAGCTTAGGGCAGGGCGGCTACGAGCAGTACTTC
j_gene: TRBJ2-7
v_gene: TRBV7-8
d_gene: NA
abundance: NA

CDR3aa: CASAWGDPYNEQFF
CDR3nt: TGTGCCAGTGCGTGGGGGGACCCCTACAATGAGCAGTTCTTC
j_gene: TRBJ2-1
v_gene: TRBV19
d_gene: NA
abundance: NA

CDR3aa: CASSLGLAATDTQYF
CDR3nt: TGTGCCAGCAGCTTGGGACTAGCAGCCACAGATACGCAGTATTTT
j_gene: TRBJ2-3
v_gene: TRBV5-6
d_gene: TRBD2
abundance: NA

CDR3aa: CASSPRFWNEQYF
CDR3nt: TGTGCCAGCAGTCCTAGATTTTGGAACGAGCAGTACTTC
j_gene: TRBJ2-7
v_gene: TRBV14
d_gene: NA
abundance: NA

CDR3aa: CASSSAQGSLYEQYF
CDR3nt: TGTGCCAGCAGTTCAGCTCAGGGATCCCTCTACGAGCAGTACTTC
j_gene: TRBJ2-7
v_gene: TRBV6-6
d_gene: NA
abundance: NA

CDR3aa: CASRRTDLAQPQHF
CDR3nt: TGTGCCAGCAGGAGGACAGATCTGGCTCAGCCCCAGCATTTT
j_gene: TRBJ1-5
v_gene: TRBV6-1
d_gene: NA
abundance: NA

CDR3aa: CASSLGAVANEKLFF
CDR3nt: TGTGCCAGCAGTTTGGGGGCCGTGGCTAATGAAAAACTGTTTTTT
j_gene: TRBJ1-4
v_gene: TRBV27
d_gene: NA
abundance: NA

CDR3aa: CASSPTRTGGFEAFF
CDR3nt: TGTGCCAGCTCACCAACCCGTACAGGGGGCTTTGAAGCTTTCTTT
j_gene: TRBJ1-1
v_gene: TRBV18
d_gene: TRBD1
abundance: NA

CDR3aa: CASSAAGPTDTQYF
CDR3nt: TGCGCCAGCAGCGCGGCGGGGCCCACAGATACGCAGTATTTT
j_gene: TRBJ2-3
v_gene: TRBV5-1
d_gene: NA
abundance: NA

CDR3aa: CASTLDRVQYF
CDR3nt: TGTGCCAGCACCCTGGACAGGGTGCAGTACTTC
j_gene: TRBJ2-5
v_gene: TRBV25-1
d_gene: TRBD1
abundance: NA

CDR3aa: CSAWGADTQYF
CDR3nt: TGCAGTGCTTGGGGAGCAGATACGCAGTATTTT
j_gene: TRBJ2-3
v_gene: TRBV20-1
d_gene: NA
abundance: once

CDR3aa: CASSIRGSIQPQHF
CDR3nt: TGTGCCAGCAGTATCAGGGGCTCGATTCAGCCCCAGCATTTT
j_gene: TRBJ1-5
v_gene: TRBV27
d_gene: NA
abundance: NA

CDR3aa: CASSQTDRLHTEAFF
CDR3nt: TGTGCCAGCAGCCAAACCGACAGACTCCACACTGAAGCTTTCTTT
j_gene: TRBJ1-1
v_gene: TRBV4-2
d_gene: NA
abundance: NA

CDR3aa: CASSPTGAPNQPQHF
CDR3nt: TGTGCCAGCAGCCCCACAGGGGCACCTAATCAGCCCCAGCATTTT
j_gene: TRBJ1-5
v_gene: TRBV7-3
d_gene: TRBD1
abundance: NA

CDR3aa: CASRARNEQFF
CDR3nt: TGTGCCAGCAGGGCGAGGAATGAGCAGTTCTTC
j_gene: TRBJ2-1
v_gene: TRBV7-9
d_gene: NA
abundance: NA

CDR3aa: CATARDRGYEQYF
CDR3nt: TGTGCCACCGCCCGGGACAGGGGTTACGAGCAGTACTTC
j_gene: TRBJ2-7
v_gene: TRBV15
d_gene: TRBD1
abundance: NA

CDR3aa: CASSGSGDEKLFF
CDR3nt: TGTGCCAGCAGCGGGTCAGGCGATGAAAAACTGTTTTTT
j_gene: TRBJ1-4
v_gene: TRBV9
d_gene: NA
abundance: NA

CDR3aa: CASSERLASGGLYNEQFF
CDR3nt: TGTGCCAGCAGTGAAAGGTTAGCTAGCGGGGGCCTATACAATGAGCAGTTCTTC
j_gene: TRBJ2-1
v_gene: TRBV6-1
d_gene: TRBD2
abundance: once

CDR3aa: CASGRAGNQPQHF
CDR3nt: TGTGCCAGCGGGCGGGCCGGCAATCAGCCCCAGCATTTT
j_gene: TRBJ1-5
v_gene: TRBV6-5
d_gene: NA
abundance: NA

CDR3aa: CSAYLDNEQFF
CDR3nt: TGCAGTGCCTACCTGGACAATGAGCAGTTCTTC
j_gene: TRBJ2-1
v_gene: TRBV20-1
d_gene: NA
abundance: NA

CDR3aa: CASSSPRLGGLETQYF
CDR3nt: TGTGCCAGCAGCTCCCCCCGCCTAGGGGGTCTAGAGACCCAGTACTTC
j_gene: TRBJ2-5
v_gene: TRBV5-4
d_gene: NA
abundance: NA

CDR3aa: CASSSGTAPDTDTQYF
CDR3nt: TGTGCCAGCAGCTCTGGGACAGCCCCTGACACAGATACGCAGTATTTT
j_gene: TRBJ2-3
v_gene: TRBV7-8
d_gene: TRBD1
abundance: NA

CDR3aa: CTSSQVRSFAKNIQYF
CDR3nt: TGCACCAGCAGCCAAGTGCGGTCTTTTGCCAAAAACATTCAGTACTTC
j_gene: TRBJ2-4
v_gene: TRBV1
d_gene: NA
abundance: NA

CDR3aa: CATQRTSGETGELFF
CDR3nt: TGTGCCACCCAACGGACTAGCGGAGAGACCGGGGAGCTGTTTTTT
j_gene: TRBJ2-2
v_gene: TRBV19
d_gene: TRBD2
abundance: NA

CDR3aa: CASRPPGARSYEQYF
CDR3nt: TGTGCCAGCCGTCCCCCAGGGGCGCGGTCCTACGAGCAGTACTTC
j_gene: TRBJ2-7
v_gene: TRBV5-4
d_gene: NA
abundance: NA

CDR3aa: CASSPRAQGRSWLAKNIQYF
CDR3nt: TGCGCCAGCAGCCCCCGGGCCCAGGGGAGATCCTGGTTGGCCAAAAACATTCAGTACTTC
j_gene: TRBJ2-4
v_gene: TRBV4-1
d_gene: NA
abundance: NA

CDR3aa: CASSYVEETQYF
CDR3nt: TGTGCCAGCAGTTACGTAGAGGAGACCCAGTACTTC
j_gene: TRBJ2-5
v_gene: TRBV6-6
d_gene: NA
abundance: NA

CDR3aa: CASSLAHGAQHF
CDR3nt: TGTGCCAGCAGCTTAGCCCACGGGGCCCAGCATTTT
j_gene: TRBJ1-5
v_gene: TRBV7-9
d_gene: NA
abundance: few

CDR3aa: CASSSFDSFSGNTIYF
CDR3nt: TGTGCCAGCAGTTCTTTTGACAGCTTCTCTGGAAACACCATATATTTT
j_gene: TRBJ1-3
v_gene: TRBV6-5
d_gene: NA
abundance: NA

CDR3aa: CASSETRGTEGNTIYF
CDR3nt: TGTGCCAGCAGTGAAACTCGGGGGACGGAGGGAAACACCATATATTTT
j_gene: TRBJ1-3
v_gene: TRBV2
d_gene: NA
abundance: NA

CDR3aa: CASSPFEGSSYNEQFF
CDR3nt: TGTGCCAGCTCACCCTTTGAGGGAAGTTCCTACAATGAGCAGTTCTTC
j_gene: TRBJ2-1
v_gene: TRBV18
d_gene: NA
abundance: NA

CDR3aa: CASSPPGWTGTVTDTQYF
CDR3nt: TGTGCCAGCAGCCCACCGGGTTGGACAGGGACAGTCACAGATACGCAGTATTTT
j_gene: TRBJ2-3
v_gene: TRBV9
d_gene: TRBD1
abundance: NA